This T cell receptor (beta chain) was obtained from a study of technical replicates of blood from a few donors. Sequenced by immunoSEQ multiplex PCR; TCRdb stores in-frame clones only, minus some. This sample carries approximately 16,000 clones, approximately 87% of them seen once, and the ten largest clones take roughly 12%. V lost 8 bases and J lost 1, with 8 bases in between. The CDR3 extends over 13 amino acids. CDR1 is MNHNS, CDR2 SASEGT, per germline. The sequencing input was PBMCs. V gene TRBV6-1 combines with J gene TRBJ2-2; no clear D. The clonotype comes from a human donor in good health. CDR3 sequence: CASGAMNTGELFF. The CDR3 bases are TGTGCCAGCGGAGCTATGAACACCGGGGAGCTGTTTTTT.